Presented here are 27 T cell receptor beta chains from one specimen sequenced in a study of blood T cell repertoires in COVID-19. Here immunoSEQ multiplex PCR was the method, and the copy in TCRdb shows in-frame clones only, minus some. In the table there are about 250,000 clones, less than 90% of which are singletons. The source material was PBMCs or T cells enriched from blood (not recorded which). All receptors derive from a woman aged 50 to 65 who had recovered from COVID-19.

This chain uses TRBV19 with TRBJ1-6; 10 bases are shared with TRBD1. Looked up from germline, CDR1 is LNHDA and CDR2 is SQIVND (reference sequence). This CDR3 comprises 16 residues. The V and J ends lost 3 bases and 7 bases, in that order; junction bases with no gene match: 6. CDR3 sequence (DNA): TGTGCCAGTAGTATTCCCGCGACAGGGGGCAATTCACCCCTCCACTTT. This translates into CASSIPATGGNSPLHF.

The chain uses TRBV27 and TRBJ2-2; 8 positions agree with TRBD1. This CDR3 contains 15 residues. CDR1 and CDR2 (germline): MNHEY, SMNVEV (reference sequence). After removal of 2 bases from V and 4 bases from J, the junction contained 3 bases not matched to a gene. This CDR3 reads CASSLQGAGTGELFF. The DNA for the CDR3 is TGTGCCAGCAGTTTACAGGGGGCGGGCACCGGGGAGCTGTTTTTT.

About this clone: Relative to the germline gene, one junction end is altered; a read error may explain this. CDR3: CASNGPSSYEQYF. CDR3 nucleotides: TGTGCCAGCAATGGTCCGAGCTCCTACGAACAGTACTTC. V and J are TRBV28 and TRBJ2-7; D is unclear. The CDR3 is 13 amino acids. Germline CDR1 is MDHEN and CDR2 is SYDVKM.

This chain joins TRBV20-1 and TRBJ2-7; tentative D call: TRBD2 (5 bases). Trimming pared 5 bases from V and 6 bases from J, leaving 11 bases between. The CDR3 loop spans 11 amino acids. The germline CDR1 and CDR2 sequences are DFQATT and SNEGSKA (reference sequence). The CDR3 region is CSAERSGEQYF. The CDR3 DNA follows: TGCAGTGCTGAGAGGAGCGGCGAGCAGTACTTC.

Comments on this clone: Other nucleotide sequences in the sample specify the same CDR3. This chain links TRBV28 with TRBJ2-1; D is unresolved. The CDR3 has 14 amino acids. Trimming left V 2 bases short and J 0 bases short, with 5 bases between. In germline, CDR1 is MDHEN, CDR2 SYDVKM. The CDR3 reads CASSLASSYNEQFF. The CDR3 coding sequence is TGTGCCAGCAGTTTAGCTAGCTCCTACAATGAGCAGTTCTTC.

This chain connects TRBV6-5 to TRBJ1-4, with D tentatively TRBD1 (5 bases). CDR1 MNHEY and CDR2 SVGAGI come from the germline V gene. V was shortened by 8 bases and J by 5 bases, with 12 bases between the two germline ends. The CDR3 sequence is 13 residues long. CDR3 DNA: TGTGCCAGCCGGAGGGACGGGAATGAAAAACTGTTTTTT. Protein sequence: CASRRDGNEKLFF.

The genes are TRBV11-1 and TRBJ1-6; possibly TRBD1 for D (6 bases). Germline-derived CDR1 and CDR2 are SGHAT and FQDESV (reference sequence). This CDR3 has 14 amino acids. V was clipped by 3 bases and J by 7 bases, with 10 bases between them. The CDR3 reads CASSFRTANSPLHF. The CDR3 region has the DNA TGTGCCAGCAGCTTCAGGACAGCAAATTCACCCCTCCACTTT.

This chain uses TRBV19 with TRBJ1-1; tentative D call: TRBD1 (5 bases). The germline gives CDR1 LNHDA, CDR2 SQIVND (reference sequence). This CDR3 comprises 13 residues. V shed 8 bases and J shed 4 bases, with 14 bases lying between them. The CDR3 sequence is CASARGRVTEAFF. The CDR3 DNA sequence: TGTGCCAGTGCTAGGGGTAGGGTCACTGAAGCTTTCTTT.

The DNA for the CDR3 is TGTGCCACCAGCAGAGATCGGGTGGAACGGTCCTACAATGAGCAGTTCTTC. This gives the protein CATSRDRVERSYNEQFF. The chain has TRBV15 and TRBJ2-1; D is unresolved. Looked up from germline, CDR1 is LNHNV and CDR2 is YYDKDF (reference sequence). The V gene lost 0 bases and the J gene lost 1 base, with 13 bases spanning the gap. This CDR3 has 17 amino acids.

The V gene is TRBV6-5, the J gene TRBJ1-4; 7 nucleotides align to TRBD1. The trim removed 7 bases at V and 8 bases at J, leaving 4 bases unmatched. This CDR3 has 12 amino acids. CDR1 and CDR2 from the germline V gene are MNHEY and SVGAGI. CDR3 DNA sequence: TGTGCCAGCACGACAGGGAACGAAAAACTGTTTTTT. Translated, it gives CASTTGNEKLFF.

The rearrangement uses TRBV6-5 and TRBJ1-1; the match to TRBD1 covers 7 bases. V lost 6 bases to trimming and J lost 0 bases; unmatched junction nucleotides: 7. The CDR3 consists of 15 residues. Germline CDR1 and CDR2: MNHEY and SVGAGI. CDR3 protein: CASRADRDLNTEAFF. The CDR3 DNA reads TGTGCCAGCAGGGCCGACAGGGATTTGAACACTGAAGCTTTCTTT.

This clone was seen only a few times. The V call is TRBV5-5, the J call TRBJ2-1; TRBD1 matches 12 bases. This CDR3 spans 15 amino acids. Germline V gene data show CDR1 as SGHKS and CDR2 as YYEKEE (reference sequence). Losses at the gene ends were 4 bases for V and 5 bases for J; bases not matched to a gene: 4. This CDR3 reads CASSTGQGADNEQFF. CDR3 in DNA: TGTGCCAGCAGCACGGGACAGGGGGCAGACAATGAGCAGTTCTTC.

The chain carries TRBV5-1 and TRBJ2-1, with D maybe TRBD1 (5 bases). Germline V gives CDR1 SGHRS, CDR2 YFSETQ. This CDR3 comprises 16 residues. V lost 1 base, J lost 1 base, and 12 bases lay in between. The CDR3 loop is CASSLFQGDSYNEQFF. In nucleotides, the CDR3 is TGCGCCAGCAGCTTGTTTCAGGGTGATTCCTACAATGAGCAGTTCTTC.

This clone was observed once. This rearrangement joins TRBV19 to TRBJ1-6, with TRBD1 identical over 7 bases. Germline V CDR1 and CDR2: LNHDA, SQIVND (reference sequence). V lost 4 bases to trimming and J lost 9 bases; unmatched junction nucleotides: 6. This CDR3 has 14 amino acids. The CDR3 DNA follows: TGTGCCAGTAGTAACCGACAGGGAGGTTCACCCCTCCACTTT. Amino acid sequence: CASSNRQGGSPLHF.

The chain carries TRBV11-2 and TRBJ1-1; TRBD1 aligns across 7 bases. This CDR3 is built from 13 residues. Losses at the gene ends were 8 bases for V and 4 bases for J; bases not matched to a gene: 7. The germline CDR1 and CDR2 sequences are SGHAT and FQNNGV. In nucleotides, the CDR3 is TGTGCCAGCTATTACACAGGGGCCACTGAAGCTTTCTTT. Its translation is CASYYTGATEAFF.

Note on this clone: The DNA is left out, because the CDR3 cannot be placed on it with certainty; the CDR3 is given as TCRdb lists it. V usage is TRBV19 and J usage is TRBJ1-4; TRBD1, the table's D call, lacks a check against the DNA. The CDR3 contains 15 residues when both ends are counted. Germline V gives CDR1 LNHDA, CDR2 SQIVND (reference sequence). CDR3 loop: CASSISAQGIGKLFF.

The J gene is TRBJ2-2, the V gene TRBV7-3; 7 bases line up with TRBD2. CDR1 and CDR2 (germline): SGHTA, FQGTGA. The length of the CDR3 is 18 residues. V dropped 1 base and J dropped 6; count of bases not matched to a gene: 14. This CDR3 is CASSLRSGLVSYPGELFF. The CDR3 DNA sequence: TGTGCCAGCAGCTTAAGGTCCGGACTAGTATCATATCCCGGGGAGCTGTTTTTT.

The chain uses TRBV16 and TRBJ1-2; 8 bases fit TRBD1. The CDR3 contains 14 residues. The trim removed 2 bases at V and 5 bases at J, leaving 4 bases unmatched. Germline V gene sequence: CDR1 KGHSY, CDR2 FQNENV. The CDR3 DNA sequence: TGTGCCAGCAGCCAACAGGGGGCGCGGTATGGCTACACCTTC. Residues: CASSQQGARYGYTF.

The V call is TRBV20-1, the J call TRBJ1-4; 7 bases fit TRBD1. This CDR3 has 14 residues. V trimming: 3 bases; J trimming: 1 base; junction bases outside the gene matches: 2. Germline V gives CDR1 DFQATT, CDR2 SNEGSKA (reference sequence). CDR3 DNA sequence: TGCAGTGCTAGTTGGGACAGAACTAATGAAAAACTGTTTTTT. Translation gives CSASWDRTNEKLFF.

The V call is TRBV6-2 or TRBV6-3, the J call TRBJ1-1, with 7 bases lining up with TRBD1. Germline-derived CDR1 and CDR2 are MNHEY and SVGEGT. The CDR3 spans 18 residues. Germline trimming cut 4 bases from V and 3 bases from J; bases unmatched to any gene: 17. The CDR3 reads CASSFPIPRTGLDTEAFF. The CDR3 DNA is TGTGCCAGCAGTTTCCCAATACCGAGGACAGGTTTGGACACTGAAGCTTTCTTT.

The CDR3 reads CASSQDFRSAMEAFF. CDR3 bases: TGCGCCAGCAGCCAAGACTTTCGCTCAGCGATGGAAGCTTTCTTT. The genes are TRBV4-3 and TRBJ1-1; D uncertain. V was cut by 0 bases and J by 8 bases, with 16 bases left in between. CDR3 length equals 15 residues. Per the germline V gene, CDR1 is LGHNA and CDR2 is YSLEER.

The V and J genes are TRBV5-1 and TRBJ2-3, with a tentative D call TRBD1 (6 bases). This CDR3 is built from 15 residues. Germline V gives CDR1 SGHRS, CDR2 YFSETQ. Deletions cut 0 bases from V and 4 bases from J, with 12 bases between. The CDR3 coding sequence is TGCGCCAGCAGCTTGGGCACAGGGCGCGCAGATACGCAGTATTTT. It translates to CASSLGTGRADTQYF.

This chain joins TRBV7-9 and TRBJ2-1; 7 bases agree with TRBD2. The CDR3 extends over 15 amino acids. CDR1 and CDR2 (germline): SEHNR, FQNEAQ (reference sequence). The V and J ends lost 5 bases and 8 bases, in that order; junction bases with no gene match: 12. The CDR3 protein is CASSTGGGSFDEQFF. The CDR3 nucleotides are TGTGCCAGCAGCACGGGTGGCGGGAGCTTTGATGAGCAGTTCTTC.

V usage is TRBV3-1 (or the pseudogene TRBV3-2) and J usage is TRBJ2-2, with D possibly matching TRBD2 (6 bases). The germline V and J ends were trimmed by 5 bases and 2 bases, with 27 bases remaining between them. CDR3 length: 20 residues. CDR1 is LGHDT and CDR2 is YNNKEL in the germline V gene (reference sequence). CDR3 residues: CASSERFASVRIDNTGELFF. In DNA, the CDR3 is TGTGCCAGCAGCGAGAGGTTCGCTAGCGTACGCATTGACAACACCGGGGAGCTGTTTTTT.

This clone was seen a handful of times. V usage is TRBV30 and J usage is TRBJ1-2; no clear D. CDR1 and CDR2 from the germline V gene are GTSNPN and SVGIG (reference sequence). The V end was cut by 7 bases, the J end by 2 bases, with 14 bases between. The CDR3 extends over 13 amino acids. CDR3: CASSGKRNYGYTF. For the CDR3, the DNA is TGTGCCTCCTCCGGGAAACGGAACTATGGCTACACCTTC. Supplemented by reference TRBV30 and TRBJ1-2, the full variable domain reads SQTIHQWPATLVQPVGSPLSLECTVEGTSNPNLYWYRQAAGRGLQLLFYSVGIGQISSEVPQNLSASRPQDRQFILSSKKLLLSDSGFYLCASSGKRNYGYTFGSGTRLTVV.

The chain links TRBV28 to TRBJ1-5, with D tentatively TRBD1 (5 bases). Trimming shortened V by 4 bases and J by 5 bases, and 18 bases separated the two germline ends. The V gene's germline CDR1 is MDHEN and CDR2 SYDVKM. The CDR3 length is 16 residues. As DNA, the CDR3 is TGTGCCAGCAGTTCCATCGGGGGGAATAGGGATCAGCCCCAGCATTTT. This gives the protein CASSSIGGNRDQPQHF.

The J gene is TRBJ2-1, the V gene TRBV6-5; 11 nucleotides agree with TRBD1. Germline V CDR1 and CDR2: MNHEY, SVGAGI. After removal of 8 bases from V and 5 bases from J, the junction contained 8 bases not matched to a gene. This CDR3 has 15 amino acids. The CDR3 loop reads CASYRGQGDNNEQFF. As DNA, the CDR3 is TGTGCCAGCTACCGGGGACAGGGGGACAACAATGAGCAGTTCTTC.